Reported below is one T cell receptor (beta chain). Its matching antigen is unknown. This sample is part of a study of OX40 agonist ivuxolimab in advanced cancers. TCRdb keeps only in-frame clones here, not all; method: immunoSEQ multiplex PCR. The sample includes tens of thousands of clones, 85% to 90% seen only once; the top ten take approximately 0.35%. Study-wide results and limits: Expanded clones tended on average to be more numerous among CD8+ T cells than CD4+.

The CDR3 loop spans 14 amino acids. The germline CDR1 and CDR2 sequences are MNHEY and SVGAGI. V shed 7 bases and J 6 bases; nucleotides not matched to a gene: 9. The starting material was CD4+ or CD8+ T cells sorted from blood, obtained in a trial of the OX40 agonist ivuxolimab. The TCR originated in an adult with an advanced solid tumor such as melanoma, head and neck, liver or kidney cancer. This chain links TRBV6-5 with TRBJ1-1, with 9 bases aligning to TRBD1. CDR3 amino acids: CASTPGQGFAEAFF. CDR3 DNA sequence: TGTGCCAGCACCCCGGGACAGGGATTTGCTGAAGCTTTCTTT.